The clone carrying this T cell receptor (beta chain) has a single count. Libraries were prepared by immunoSEQ multiplex PCR; TCRdb keeps only in-frame clonotypes and omits some of them. The table has approximately 280,000 clones, 65% to 90% seen once. These data originate in a study of blood T cell repertoires in COVID-19. Sequencing was carried out using peripheral blood. The sequence was collected from a man aged 45 to 65 with active or convalescent COVID-19.

The CDR3 sequence is CAWSPSSYEQYF. As DNA, the CDR3 is TGTGCCTGGAGTCCCTCCTCCTACGAGCAGTACTTC. This chain uses TRBV30 with TRBJ2-7; no clear D gene. CDR3 length: 12 amino acids. The germline V and J ends were trimmed by 2 bases and 0 bases, with 5 bases remaining between them. Germline assignment: CDR1 GTSNPN and CDR2 SVGIG (reference sequence).